This paragraph covers one TCR beta chain sequence. Its specificity is not known. The entry originates in a study of beta chain features in type 1 diabetes. Study-level findings and limits: When cDNA is sequenced, cells with high TCR expression could be over-represented.

Reverse transcription of all isolated RNA meant that expressed TCRB transcripts were sequenced. Clones were read by immunoSEQ multiplex PCR, and TCRdb kept only the in-frame ones, dropping some. The sample has 150,000 to 180,000 clones; 8.5% to 14% are singletons. Markers CD45RO/CCR7/CD25/CD127/CD95/CD27 served to sort CD4+ naive, central memory, regulatory and stem cell-like memory cells. Each of the sorted populations had a purity greater than 98%. The CDR3 is 17 amino acids. The germline V gene encodes CDR1 MNHNS and CDR2 SASEGT. With 2 bases clipped from V and 3 bases from J, the junction kept 10 bases outside the gene matches.

The specimen was central memory CD4+ T cells from blood. This clonotype was sampled from a young man in good health. The J gene is TRBJ2-7, the V gene TRBV6-1; 10 positions match TRBD1. CDR3 bases: TGTGCCAGCAGTGAAAGGGAAGACAGGGGGCTCGTCTACGAGCAGTACTTC. It specifies CASSEREDRGLVYEQYF.